A selection of T cell receptor beta chains follows, all from one sample in a study of tissue T cells after allogeneic stem cell transplantation. TCRdb keeps only in-frame clones here, not all; method: immunoSEQ multiplex PCR. Here the sample spans 8,900 or so clones, roughly three fifths being singletons. This specimen was tissue from the ileum, taken at autopsy. The receptors originated from a woman aged 18-49 years with breast cancer. CDR3s include the opening cysteine and the closing phenylalanine or tryptophan. The D gene is left open where the match is weak. Only some rows state a clone size, as once, few, many or a class for expanded clones.

d_call j_call cdr3_length v_call clone_size cdr3_nt cdr3_aa
TRBD2 TRBJ2-3 14 TRBV2 NA TGTGCCACCGGACTAGCGGGAGTGACAGATACGCAGTATTTT CATGLAGVTDTQYF
TRBD2 TRBJ2-7 15 TRBV2 once TGTGCCAGCAGCCCACTTACTAGCGCCTCCTACGAGCAGTACTTC CASSPLTSASYEQYF
NA TRBJ2-3 20 TRBV4-3 NA TGCGCCAGCAGCCTCAAGCCCCCAAGCGACGGCGGATCTGGGACAGATACGCAGTATTTT CASSLKPPSDGGSGTDTQYF
NA TRBJ1-4 16 TRBV28 NA TGTGCCAGCTCCGTCGGGGGCATCACAACTAATGAAAAACTGTTTTTT CASSVGGITTNEKLFF
NA TRBJ2-5 15 TRBV24-1 few TGTGCCACCAGTGATTCCGCGCAGGGTGAGGAGACCCAGTACTTC CATSDSAQGEETQYF
TRBD1 TRBJ2-3 14 TRBV7-3 NA TGTGCCAGCAGCTTAAGACAGGGAGCAGATACGCAGTATTTT CASSLRQGADTQYF
TRBD1 TRBJ2-7 14 TRBV6-5 NA TGTGCCAGCATGGACAGGGGTCCCTCCTACGAGCAGTACTTC CASMDRGPSYEQYF
NA TRBJ1-6 12 TRBV20-1 NA TGCAGTGCTAGTGTATCGGGTTCACCCCTCCACTTT CSASVSGSPLHF
NA TRBJ1-1 16 TRBV4-1 NA TGCGCCAGCAGCCGGTTTGGGGCACAGGGTGACACTGAAGCTTTCTTT CASSRFGAQGDTEAFF
NA TRBJ2-5 17 TRBV7-9 few TGTGCCAGCAGCTCCCTATGGGGGGGGCGCGGTATGGAGACCCAGTACTTC CASSSLWGGRGMETQYF
NA TRBJ2-3 14 TRBV5-6 medium-sized TGTGCCAGCAGCCCGACTTGGAGCACAGATACGCAGTATTTT CASSPTWSTDTQYF